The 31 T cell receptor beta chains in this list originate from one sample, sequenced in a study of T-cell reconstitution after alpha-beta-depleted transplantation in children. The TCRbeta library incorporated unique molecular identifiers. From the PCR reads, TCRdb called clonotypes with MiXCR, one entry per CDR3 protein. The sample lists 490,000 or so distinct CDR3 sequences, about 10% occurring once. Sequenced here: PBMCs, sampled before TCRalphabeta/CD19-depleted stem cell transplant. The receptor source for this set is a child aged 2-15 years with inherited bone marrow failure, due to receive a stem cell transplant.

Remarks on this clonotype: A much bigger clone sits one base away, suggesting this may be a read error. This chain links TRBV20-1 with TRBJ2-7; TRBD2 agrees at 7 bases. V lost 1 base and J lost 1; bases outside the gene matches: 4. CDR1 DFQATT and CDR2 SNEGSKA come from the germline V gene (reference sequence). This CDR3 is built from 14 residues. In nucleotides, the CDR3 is TGCAGTGCTAGAGTACTAGCGCTTTCCTACGAGCAGTACTTC. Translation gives CSARVLALSYEQYF.

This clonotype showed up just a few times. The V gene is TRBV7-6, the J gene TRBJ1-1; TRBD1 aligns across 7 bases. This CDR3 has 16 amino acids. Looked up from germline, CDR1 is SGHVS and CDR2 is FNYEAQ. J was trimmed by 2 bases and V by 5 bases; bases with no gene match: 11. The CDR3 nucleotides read TGTGCCAGCAGCCTCCCGACAGGGATGGGAAACACTGAAGCTTTCTTT. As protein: CASSLPTGMGNTEAFF.

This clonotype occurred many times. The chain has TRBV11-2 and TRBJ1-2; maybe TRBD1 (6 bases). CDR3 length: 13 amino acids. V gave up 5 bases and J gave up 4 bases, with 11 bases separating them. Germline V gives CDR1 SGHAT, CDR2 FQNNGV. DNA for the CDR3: TGTGCCAGCAGCCCGGGGACACTCTATGGCTACACCTTC. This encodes CASSPGTLYGYTF.

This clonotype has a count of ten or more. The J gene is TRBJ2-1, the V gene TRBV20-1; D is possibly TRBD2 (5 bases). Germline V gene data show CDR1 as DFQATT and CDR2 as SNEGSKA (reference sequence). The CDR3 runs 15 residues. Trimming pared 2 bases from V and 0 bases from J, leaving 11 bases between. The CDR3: CSARRSASSYNEQFF. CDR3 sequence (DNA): TGCAGTGCTAGACGTAGCGCGAGCTCCTACAATGAGCAGTTCTTC.

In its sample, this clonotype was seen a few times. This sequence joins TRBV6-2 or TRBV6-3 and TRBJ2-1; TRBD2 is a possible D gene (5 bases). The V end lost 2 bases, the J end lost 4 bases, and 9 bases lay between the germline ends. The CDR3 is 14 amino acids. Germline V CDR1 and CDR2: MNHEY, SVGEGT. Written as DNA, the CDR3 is TGTGCCAGCAGTTACCTAGCAGTGTACAATGAGCAGTTCTTC. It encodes CASSYLAVYNEQFF.

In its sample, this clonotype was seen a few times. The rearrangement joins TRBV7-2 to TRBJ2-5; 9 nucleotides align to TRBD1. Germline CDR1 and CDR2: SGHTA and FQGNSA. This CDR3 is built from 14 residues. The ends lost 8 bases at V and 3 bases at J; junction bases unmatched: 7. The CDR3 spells CASAKRTGEETQYF. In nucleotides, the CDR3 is TGTGCCAGCGCCAAAAGGACAGGGGAAGAGACCCAGTACTTC.

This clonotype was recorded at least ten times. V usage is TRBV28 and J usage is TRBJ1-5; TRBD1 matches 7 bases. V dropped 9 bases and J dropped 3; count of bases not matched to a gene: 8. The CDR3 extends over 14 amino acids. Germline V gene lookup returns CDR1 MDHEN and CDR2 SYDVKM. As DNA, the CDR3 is TGTGCCAGTAGTCCGGGACAGTTCAATCAGCCCCAGCATTTT. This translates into CASSPGQFNQPQHF.

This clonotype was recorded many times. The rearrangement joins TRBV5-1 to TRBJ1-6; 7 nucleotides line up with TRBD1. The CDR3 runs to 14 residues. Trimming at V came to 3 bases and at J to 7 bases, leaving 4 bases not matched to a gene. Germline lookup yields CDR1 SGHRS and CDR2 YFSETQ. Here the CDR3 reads CASSWGTENSPLHF. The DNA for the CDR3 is TGCGCCAGCAGCTGGGGGACAGAGAATTCACCCCTCCACTTT. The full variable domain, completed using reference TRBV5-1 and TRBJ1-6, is KAGVTQTPRYLIKTRGQQVTLSCSPISGHRSVSWYQQTPGQGLQFLFEYFSETQRNKGNFPGRFSGRQFSNSRSEMNVSTLELGDSALYLCASSWGTENSPLHFGNGTRLTVT.

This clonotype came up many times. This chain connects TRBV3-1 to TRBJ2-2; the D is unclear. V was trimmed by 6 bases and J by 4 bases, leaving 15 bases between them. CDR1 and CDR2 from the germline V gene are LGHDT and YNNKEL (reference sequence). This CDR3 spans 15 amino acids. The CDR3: CASSHIVGSTGELFF. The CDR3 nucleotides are TGTGCCAGCAGTCACATTGTGGGTTCCACCGGGGAGCTGTTTTTT.

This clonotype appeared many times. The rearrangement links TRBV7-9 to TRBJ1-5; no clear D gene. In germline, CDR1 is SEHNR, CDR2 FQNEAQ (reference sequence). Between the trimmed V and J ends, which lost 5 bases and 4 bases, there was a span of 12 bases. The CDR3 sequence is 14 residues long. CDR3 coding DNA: TGTGCCAGCAGCCTTCCTTACAGTAATCAGCCCCAGCATTTT. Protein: CASSLPYSNQPQHF.

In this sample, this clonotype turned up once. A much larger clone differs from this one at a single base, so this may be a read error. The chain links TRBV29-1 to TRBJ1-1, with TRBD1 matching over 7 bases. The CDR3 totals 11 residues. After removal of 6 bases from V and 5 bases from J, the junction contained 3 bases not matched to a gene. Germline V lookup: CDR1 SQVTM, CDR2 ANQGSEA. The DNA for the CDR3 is TGCAGCGTGGACAGGAGGACTGAAGCTTTCTTT. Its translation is CSVDRRTEAFF. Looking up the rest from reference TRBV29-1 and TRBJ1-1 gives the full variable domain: SAVISQKPSRDICQRGTSLTIQCQVDSQVTMMFWYRQQPGQSLTLIATANQGSEATYESGFVIDKFPISRPNLTFSTLTVSNMSPEDSSIYLCSVDRRTEAFFGQGTRLTVV.

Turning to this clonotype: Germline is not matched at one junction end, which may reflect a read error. CDR3 loop: CCANVYRGRAEKLFF. In nucleotides, the CDR3 is TGCTGTGCTAACGTGTACAGGGGGCGAGCGGAAAAACTGTTTTTT. V is TRBV20-1 and J is TRBJ1-4; TRBD1 aligns across 9 bases. Germline V gene lookup returns CDR1 DFQATT and CDR2 SNEGSKA (reference sequence). This CDR3 comprises 15 residues.

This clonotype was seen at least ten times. The CDR3 loop reads CASSPDTSGTTYEQYF. The CDR3 DNA reads as TGTGCCAGCAGTCCCGACACTAGCGGAACTACATACGAGCAGTACTTC. The V call is TRBV12-3 or TRBV12-4, the J call TRBJ2-7, with 8 bases fitting TRBD2. The CDR3 length is 16 residues. J gave up 4 bases and V 5 bases, and 13 bases lay outside the gene matches.

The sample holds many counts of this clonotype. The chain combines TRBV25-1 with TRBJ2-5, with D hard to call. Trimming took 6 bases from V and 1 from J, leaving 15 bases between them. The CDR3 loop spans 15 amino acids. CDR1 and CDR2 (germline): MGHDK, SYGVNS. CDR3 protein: CASSEGGTLQETQYF. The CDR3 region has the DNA TGTGCCAGCAGCGAAGGCGGAACACTCCAAGAGACCCAGTACTTC.

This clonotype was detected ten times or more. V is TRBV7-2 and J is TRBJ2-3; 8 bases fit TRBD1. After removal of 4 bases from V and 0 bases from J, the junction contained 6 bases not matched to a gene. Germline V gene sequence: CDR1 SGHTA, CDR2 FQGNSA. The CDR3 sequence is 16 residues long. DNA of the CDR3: TGTGCCAGCAGCTCCAACTACAGGGGGAGCACAGATACGCAGTATTTT. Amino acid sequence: CASSSNYRGSTDTQYF.

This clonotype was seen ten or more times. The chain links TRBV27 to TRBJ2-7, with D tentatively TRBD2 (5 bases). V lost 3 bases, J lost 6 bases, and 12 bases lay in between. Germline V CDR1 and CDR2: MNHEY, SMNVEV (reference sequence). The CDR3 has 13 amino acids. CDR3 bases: TGTGCCAGCAGTTTGATGTTTCGGGGCGAGCAGTACTTC. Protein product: CASSLMFRGEQYF.

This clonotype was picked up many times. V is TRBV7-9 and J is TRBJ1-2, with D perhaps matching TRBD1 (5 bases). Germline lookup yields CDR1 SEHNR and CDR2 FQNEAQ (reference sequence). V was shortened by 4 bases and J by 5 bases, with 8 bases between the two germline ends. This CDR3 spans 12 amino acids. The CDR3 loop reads CASSWDGYGYTF. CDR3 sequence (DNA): TGTGCCAGCAGCTGGGACGGGTATGGCTACACCTTC.

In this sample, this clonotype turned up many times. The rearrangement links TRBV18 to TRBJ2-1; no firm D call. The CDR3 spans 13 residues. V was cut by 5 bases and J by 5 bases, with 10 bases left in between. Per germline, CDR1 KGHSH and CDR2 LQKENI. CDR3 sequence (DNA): TGTGCCAGCTCAGGCCAGTCCAACAATGAGCAGTTCTTC. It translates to CASSGQSNNEQFF.

The chain's CDR3 is CASSPKTGLDIQYF. CDR3 nucleotides: TGTGCCAGCTCACCTAAGACAGGGTTGGACATTCAGTACTTC. J is TRBJ2-4 and V is TRBV18, with 7 bases fitting TRBD1. Losses at the gene ends were 3 bases for V and 8 bases for J; bases not matched to a gene: 7. CDR3 length: 14 residues. Per the germline V gene, CDR1 is KGHSH and CDR2 is LQKENI.

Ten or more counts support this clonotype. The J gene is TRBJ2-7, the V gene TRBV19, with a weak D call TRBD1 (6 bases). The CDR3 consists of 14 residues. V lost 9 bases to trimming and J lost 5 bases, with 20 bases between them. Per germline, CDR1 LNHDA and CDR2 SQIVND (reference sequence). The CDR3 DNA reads TGTGCCAGCGCCTTGACAGGATCTCGGAACGAGCAGTACTTC. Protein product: CASALTGSRNEQYF.

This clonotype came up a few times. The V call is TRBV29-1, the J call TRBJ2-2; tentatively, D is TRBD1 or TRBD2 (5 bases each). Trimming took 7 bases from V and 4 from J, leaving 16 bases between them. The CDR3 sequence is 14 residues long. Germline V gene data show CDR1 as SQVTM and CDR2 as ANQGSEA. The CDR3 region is CSAGRGVGTGELFF. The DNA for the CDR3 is TGCAGCGCAGGACGGGGCGTGGGCACCGGGGAGCTGTTTTTT.

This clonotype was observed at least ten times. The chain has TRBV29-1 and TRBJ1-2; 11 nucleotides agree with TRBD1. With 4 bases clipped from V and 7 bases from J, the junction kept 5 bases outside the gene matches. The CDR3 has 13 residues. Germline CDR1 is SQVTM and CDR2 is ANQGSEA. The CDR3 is CSVGTGGKSGYTF. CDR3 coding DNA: TGCAGCGTTGGGACAGGGGGCAAGAGTGGCTACACCTTC.

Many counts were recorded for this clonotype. This chain's CDR3 is CSATPQRELYEQYF. CDR3 sequence (DNA): TGCAGTGCTACCCCCCAGCGGGAGTTATACGAGCAGTACTTC. The chain couples TRBV20-1 to TRBJ2-7, with 8 bases identical to TRBD2. The CDR3 contains 14 residues. The junction had 9 bases not matched to a gene; V was cut back by 4 bases and J by 4 bases. Per germline, CDR1 DFQATT and CDR2 SNEGSKA (reference sequence).

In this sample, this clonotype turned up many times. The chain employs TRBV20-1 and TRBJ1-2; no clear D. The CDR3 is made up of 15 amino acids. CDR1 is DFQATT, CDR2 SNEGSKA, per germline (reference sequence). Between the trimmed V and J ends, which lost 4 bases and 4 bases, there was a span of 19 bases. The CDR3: CSATEWRGDTYGYTF. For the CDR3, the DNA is TGCAGTGCTACGGAATGGCGCGGGGATACCTATGGCTACACCTTC.

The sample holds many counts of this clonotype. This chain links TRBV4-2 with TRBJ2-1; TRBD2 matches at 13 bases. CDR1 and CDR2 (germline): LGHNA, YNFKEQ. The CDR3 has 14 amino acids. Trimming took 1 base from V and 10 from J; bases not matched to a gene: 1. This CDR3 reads CASSQVGLAGEQFF. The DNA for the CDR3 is TGTGCCAGCAGCCAAGTGGGACTAGCGGGGGAGCAGTTCTTC.

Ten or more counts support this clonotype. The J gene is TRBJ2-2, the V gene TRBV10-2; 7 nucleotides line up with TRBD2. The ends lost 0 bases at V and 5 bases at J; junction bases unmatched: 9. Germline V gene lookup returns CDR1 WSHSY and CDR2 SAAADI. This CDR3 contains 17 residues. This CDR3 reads CASSESILPGGTGELFF. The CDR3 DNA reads TGCGCCAGCAGTGAGTCGATTCTACCGGGAGGTACCGGGGAGCTGTTTTTT.

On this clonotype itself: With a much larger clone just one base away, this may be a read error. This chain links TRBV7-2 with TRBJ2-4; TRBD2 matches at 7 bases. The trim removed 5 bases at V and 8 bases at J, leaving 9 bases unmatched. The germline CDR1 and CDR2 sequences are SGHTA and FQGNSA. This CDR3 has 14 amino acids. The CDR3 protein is CASSAGLVIDIQYF. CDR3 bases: TGTGCCAGCAGCGCAGGACTAGTGATAGACATTCAGTACTTC. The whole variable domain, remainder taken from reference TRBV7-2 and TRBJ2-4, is GAGVSQSPSNKVTEKGKDVELRCDPISGHTALYWYRQSLGQGLEFLIYFQGNSAPDKSGLPSDRFSAERTGGSVSTLTIQRTQQEDSAVYLCASSAGLVIDIQYFGAGTRLSVL.

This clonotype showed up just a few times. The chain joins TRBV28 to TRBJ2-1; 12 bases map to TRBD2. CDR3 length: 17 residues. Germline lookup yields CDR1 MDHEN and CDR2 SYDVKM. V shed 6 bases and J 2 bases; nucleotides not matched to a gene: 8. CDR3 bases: TGTGCCAGCAGCACCCTCTCTAGCGGGAGGGCCTACAATGAGCAGTTCTTC. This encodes CASSTLSSGRAYNEQFF.

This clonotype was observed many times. CDR3 nucleotides: TGCGCCAGCGGGCCGCCGGGGACTGAAGCTTTCTTT. Translated: CASGPPGTEAFF. This chain links TRBV10-2 with TRBJ1-1; D unclear. The CDR3 contains 12 residues. Germline V gene sequence: CDR1 WSHSY, CDR2 SAAADI. The germline V and J ends were trimmed by 8 bases and 5 bases, with 12 bases remaining between them.

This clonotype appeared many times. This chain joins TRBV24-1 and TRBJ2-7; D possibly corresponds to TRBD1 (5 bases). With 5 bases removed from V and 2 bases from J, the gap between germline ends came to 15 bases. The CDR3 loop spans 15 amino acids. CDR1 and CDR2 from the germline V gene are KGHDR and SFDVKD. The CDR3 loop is CATSGGGRSPYEQYF. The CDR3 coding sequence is TGTGCCACCAGTGGGGGCGGCAGGAGTCCCTACGAGCAGTACTTC.

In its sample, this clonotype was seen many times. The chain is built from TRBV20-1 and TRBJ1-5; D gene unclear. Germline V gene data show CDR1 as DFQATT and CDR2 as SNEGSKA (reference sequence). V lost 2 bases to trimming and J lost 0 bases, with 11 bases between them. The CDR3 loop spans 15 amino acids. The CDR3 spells CSARISPYSNQPQHF. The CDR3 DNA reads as TGCAGTGCTAGAATAAGCCCGTATAGCAATCAGCCCCAGCATTTT.